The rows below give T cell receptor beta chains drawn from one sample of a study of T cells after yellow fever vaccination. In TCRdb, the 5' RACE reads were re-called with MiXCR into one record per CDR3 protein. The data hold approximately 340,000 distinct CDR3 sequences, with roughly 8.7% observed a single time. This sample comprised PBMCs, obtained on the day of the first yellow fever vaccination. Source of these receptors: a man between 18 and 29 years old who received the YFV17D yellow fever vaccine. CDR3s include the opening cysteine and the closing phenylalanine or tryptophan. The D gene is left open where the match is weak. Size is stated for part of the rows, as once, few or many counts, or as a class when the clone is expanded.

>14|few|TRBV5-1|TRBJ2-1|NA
CASSVLGSYNEQFF
TGCGCCAGCTCCGTCCTGGGGTCCTACAATGAGCAGTTCTTC
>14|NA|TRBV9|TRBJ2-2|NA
CASSDLGSYGELFF
TGTGCCAGCAGCGACCTAGGGTCGTACGGGGAGCTGTTTTTT
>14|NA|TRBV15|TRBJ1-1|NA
CATSREVRGTEAFF
TGTGCCACCAGCAGAGAGGTTCGGGGGACTGAAGCTTTCTTT
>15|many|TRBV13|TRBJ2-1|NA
CASSSTLARYNEQFF
TGTGCCAGCAGCTCAACTCTAGCGCGGTACAATGAGCAGTTCTTC
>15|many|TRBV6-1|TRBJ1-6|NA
CASGMDTTPASPLHF
TGTGCCAGCGGGATGGACACAACACCCGCATCACCCCTCCACTTT
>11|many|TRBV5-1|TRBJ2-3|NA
CASSSTDTQYF
TGTGCCAGCAGCTCCACAGATACGCAGTATTTT
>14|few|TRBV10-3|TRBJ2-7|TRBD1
CAISFSGQAYEQYF
TGTGCCATCAGTTTCTCCGGACAGGCCTACGAGCAGTACTTC
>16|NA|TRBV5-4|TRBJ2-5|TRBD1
CASSTAGTGNQETQYF
TGTGCCAGCAGCACCGCCGGGACAGGAAACCAAGAGACCCAGTACTTC
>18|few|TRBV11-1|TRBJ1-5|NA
CASSLGTARTGDNQPQHF
TGTGCCAGCAGCTTAGGGACAGCTCGAACGGGCGATAATCAGCCCCAGCATTTT
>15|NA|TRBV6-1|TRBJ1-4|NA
CASRTPGGVWEKLFF
TGTGCCAGCAGGACACCGGGGGGAGTTTGGGAAAAACTGTTTTTT
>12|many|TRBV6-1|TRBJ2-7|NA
CASSESGWEQYF
TGTGCCAGCAGTGAATCCGGCTGGGAGCAGTACTTC
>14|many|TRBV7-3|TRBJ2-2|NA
CASSLVGRTGELFF
TGTGCCAGCAGCTTAGTAGGGCGAACCGGGGAGCTGTTTTTT
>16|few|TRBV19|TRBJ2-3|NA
CASSIEPGLLGDTQYF
TGTGCCAGTAGTATAGAGCCAGGCTTACTAGGAGATACGCAGTATTTT
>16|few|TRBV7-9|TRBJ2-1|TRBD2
CASSMGTSGPYNEQFF
TGTGCCAGCAGCATGGGGACTAGCGGACCGTACAATGAGCAGTTCTTC
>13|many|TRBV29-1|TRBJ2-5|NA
CSVSRAVQETQYF
TGCAGCGTTTCTCGGGCAGTTCAAGAGACCCAGTACTTC
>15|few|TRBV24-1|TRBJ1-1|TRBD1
CATSDNGRGQTEAFF
TGTGCCACCAGTGACAATGGCAGGGGGCAAACTGAAGCTTTCTTT
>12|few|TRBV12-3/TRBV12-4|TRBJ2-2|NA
CASSPMSGELFF
TGTGCCAGCAGTCCTATGTCTGGGGAGCTGTTTTTT
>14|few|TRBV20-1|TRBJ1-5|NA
CSAHSGGGDQPQHF
TGCAGTGCTCACTCAGGCGGGGGGGATCAGCCCCAGCATTTT
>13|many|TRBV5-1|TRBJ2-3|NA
CASSRDAEDTQYF
TGCGCCAGCAGCCGGGATGCGGAGGATACGCAGTATTTT
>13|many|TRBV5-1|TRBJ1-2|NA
CASCPAETYGYTF
TGCGCCAGCTGCCCGGCCGAGACTTATGGCTACACCTTC
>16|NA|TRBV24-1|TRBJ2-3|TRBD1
CATSDHRGSGTDTQYF
TGTGCCACCAGTGATCACAGGGGGTCAGGCACAGATACGCAGTATTTT
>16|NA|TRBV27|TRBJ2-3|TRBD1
CASSLSGRGSTDTQYF
TGTGCCAGCAGTTTATCTGGCAGGGGGAGCACAGATACGCAGTATTTT
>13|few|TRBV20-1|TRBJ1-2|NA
CSARDSGRGGYTF
TGCAGTGCTAGAGATTCAGGGCGCGGTGGCTACACCTTC
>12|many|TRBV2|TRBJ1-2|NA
CASSEGGYGYTF
TGTGCCAGCAGTGAGGGGGGATATGGCTACACCTTC
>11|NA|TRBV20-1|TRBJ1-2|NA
CGQDRDYGYTF
TGCGGTCAGGACAGAGACTATGGCTACACCTTC
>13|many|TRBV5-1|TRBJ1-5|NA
CASSLSGYQPQHF
TGCGCCAGCAGCTTGTCGGGATATCAGCCCCAGCATTTT